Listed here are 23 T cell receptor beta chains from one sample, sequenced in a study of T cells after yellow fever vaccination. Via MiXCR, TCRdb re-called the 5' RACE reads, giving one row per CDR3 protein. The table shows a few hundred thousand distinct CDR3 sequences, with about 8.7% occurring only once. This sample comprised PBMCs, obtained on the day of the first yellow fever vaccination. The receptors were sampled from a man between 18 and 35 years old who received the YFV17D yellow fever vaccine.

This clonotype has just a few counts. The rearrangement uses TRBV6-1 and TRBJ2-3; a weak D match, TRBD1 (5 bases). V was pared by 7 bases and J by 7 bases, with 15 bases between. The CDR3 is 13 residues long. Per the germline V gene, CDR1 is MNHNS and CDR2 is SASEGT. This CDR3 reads CASTTQGDYTQYF. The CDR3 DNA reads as TGTGCCAGCACAACGCAAGGGGATTATACGCAGTATTTT.

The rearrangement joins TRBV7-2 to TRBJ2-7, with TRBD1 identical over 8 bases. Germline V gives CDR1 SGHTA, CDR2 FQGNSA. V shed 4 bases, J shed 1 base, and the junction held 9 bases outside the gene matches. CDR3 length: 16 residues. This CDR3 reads CASSSRTGHLSYEQYF. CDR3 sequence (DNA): TGTGCCAGCAGCTCCCGGACAGGGCATCTATCCTACGAGCAGTACTTC.

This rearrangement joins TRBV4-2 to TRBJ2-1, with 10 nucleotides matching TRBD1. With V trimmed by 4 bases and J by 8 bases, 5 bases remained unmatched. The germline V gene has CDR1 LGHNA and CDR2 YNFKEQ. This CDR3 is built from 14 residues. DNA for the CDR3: TGTGCCAGCAGCCGGGACAGGGGAAGGGATGAGCAGTTCTTC. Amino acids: CASSRDRGRDEQFF.

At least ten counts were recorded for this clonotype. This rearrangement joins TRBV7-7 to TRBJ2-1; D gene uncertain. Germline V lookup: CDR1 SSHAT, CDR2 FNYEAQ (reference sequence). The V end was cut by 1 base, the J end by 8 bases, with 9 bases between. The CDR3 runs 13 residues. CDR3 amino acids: CASSLDGGDEQFF. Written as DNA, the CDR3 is TGTGCCAGCAGCTTAGATGGTGGGGATGAGCAGTTCTTC.

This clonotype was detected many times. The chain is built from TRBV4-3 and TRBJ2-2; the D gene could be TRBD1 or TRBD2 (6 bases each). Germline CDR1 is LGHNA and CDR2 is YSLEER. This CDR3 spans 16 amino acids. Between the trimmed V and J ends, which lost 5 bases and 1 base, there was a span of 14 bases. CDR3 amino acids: CASSYGGGRNTGELFF. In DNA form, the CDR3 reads TGCGCCAGCAGCTACGGAGGGGGGAGGAACACCGGGGAGCTGTTTTTT.

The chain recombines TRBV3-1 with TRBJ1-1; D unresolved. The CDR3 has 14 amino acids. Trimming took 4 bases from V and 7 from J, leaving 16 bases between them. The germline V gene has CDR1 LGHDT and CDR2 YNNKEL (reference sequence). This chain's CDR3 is CASSLRTGIREAFF. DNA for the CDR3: TGTGCCAGCAGCCTTAGAACGGGGATACGTGAAGCTTTCTTT.

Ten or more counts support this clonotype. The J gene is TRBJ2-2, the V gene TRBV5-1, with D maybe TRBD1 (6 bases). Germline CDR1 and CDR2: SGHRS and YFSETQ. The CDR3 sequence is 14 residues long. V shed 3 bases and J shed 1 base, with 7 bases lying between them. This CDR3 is CASSSTGNTGELFF. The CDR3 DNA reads TGCGCCAGCAGCTCGACAGGGAACACCGGGGAGCTGTTTTTT.

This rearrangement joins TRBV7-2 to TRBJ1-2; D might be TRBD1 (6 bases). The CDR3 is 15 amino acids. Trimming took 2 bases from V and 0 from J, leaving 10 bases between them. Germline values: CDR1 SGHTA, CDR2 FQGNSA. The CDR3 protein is CASSLRGDSNYGYTF. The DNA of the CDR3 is TGTGCCAGCAGCTTAAGGGGGGATTCTAACTATGGCTACACCTTC.

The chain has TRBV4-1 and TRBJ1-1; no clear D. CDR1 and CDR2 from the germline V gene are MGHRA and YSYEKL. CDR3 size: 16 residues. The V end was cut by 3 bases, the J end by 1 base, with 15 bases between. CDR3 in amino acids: CASSHRPFVGNTEAFF. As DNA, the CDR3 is TGCGCCAGCAGCCACCGCCCATTCGTGGGGAACACTGAAGCTTTCTTT.

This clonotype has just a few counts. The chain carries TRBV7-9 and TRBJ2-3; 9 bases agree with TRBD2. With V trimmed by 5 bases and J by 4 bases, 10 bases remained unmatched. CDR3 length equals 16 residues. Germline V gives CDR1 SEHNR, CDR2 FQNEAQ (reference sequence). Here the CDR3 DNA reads TGTGCCAGCAGCCGCGGTGAGCGGGGGGCCTCAGATACGCAGTATTTT. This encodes CASSRGERGASDTQYF.

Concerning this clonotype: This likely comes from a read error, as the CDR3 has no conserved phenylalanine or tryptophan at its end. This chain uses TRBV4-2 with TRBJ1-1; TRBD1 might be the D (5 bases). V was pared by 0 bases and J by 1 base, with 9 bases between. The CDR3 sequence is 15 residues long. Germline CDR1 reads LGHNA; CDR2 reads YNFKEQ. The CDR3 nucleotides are TGTGCCAGCAGCCAAGAGCGGGGGGAGAACACTGAAGCTTTCTCT. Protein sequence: CASSQERGENTEAFS.

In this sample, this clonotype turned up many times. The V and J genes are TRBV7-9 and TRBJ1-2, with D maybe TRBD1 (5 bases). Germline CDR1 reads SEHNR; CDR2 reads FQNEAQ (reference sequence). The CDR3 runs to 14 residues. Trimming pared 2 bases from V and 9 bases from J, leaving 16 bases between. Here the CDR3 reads CASSLWGSPDSYTF. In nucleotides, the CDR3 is TGTGCCAGCAGCTTATGGGGCTCCCCGGACAGCTACACCTTC.

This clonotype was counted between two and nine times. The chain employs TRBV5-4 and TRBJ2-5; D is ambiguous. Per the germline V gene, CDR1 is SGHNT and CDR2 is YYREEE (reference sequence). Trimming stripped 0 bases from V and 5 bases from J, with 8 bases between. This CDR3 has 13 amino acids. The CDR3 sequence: CASSLEALETQYF. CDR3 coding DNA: TGTGCCAGCAGCTTGGAGGCCCTGGAGACCCAGTACTTC.

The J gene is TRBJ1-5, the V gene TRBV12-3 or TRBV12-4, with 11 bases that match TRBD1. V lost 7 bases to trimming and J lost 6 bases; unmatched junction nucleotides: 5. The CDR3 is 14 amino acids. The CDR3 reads CASNPGTGGQPQHF. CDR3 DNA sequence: TGTGCCAGCAACCCCGGGACAGGGGGTCAGCCCCAGCATTTT.

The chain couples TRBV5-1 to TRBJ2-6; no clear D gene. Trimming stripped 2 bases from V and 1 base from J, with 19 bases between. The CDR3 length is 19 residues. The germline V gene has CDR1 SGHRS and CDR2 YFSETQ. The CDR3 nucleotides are TGCGCCAGCAGCTTACCCGACGGCCTTTTAGGGTCTGGGGCCAACGTCCTGACTTTC. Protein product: CASSLPDGLLGSGANVLTF.

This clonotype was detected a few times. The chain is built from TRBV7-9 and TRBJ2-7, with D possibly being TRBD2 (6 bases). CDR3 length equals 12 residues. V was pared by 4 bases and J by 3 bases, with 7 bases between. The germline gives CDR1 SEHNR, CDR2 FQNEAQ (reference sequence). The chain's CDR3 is CASSWGGYEQYV. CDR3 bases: TGTGCCAGCAGCTGGGGAGGCTACGAGCAGTACGTC.

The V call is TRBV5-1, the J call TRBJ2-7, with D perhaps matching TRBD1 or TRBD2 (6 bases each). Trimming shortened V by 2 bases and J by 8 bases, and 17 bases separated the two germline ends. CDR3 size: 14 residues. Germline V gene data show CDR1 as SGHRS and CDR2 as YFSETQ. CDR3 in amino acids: CASSFDGGRYQQYF. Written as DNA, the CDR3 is TGCGCCAGCAGCTTCGACGGGGGCCGTTACCAGCAGTACTTC.

The CDR3: CASRGQGAYGYTF. The CDR3 DNA reads TGTGCCAGCAGAGGACAGGGGGCCTATGGCTACACCTTC. The rearrangement joins TRBV6-6 to TRBJ1-2, with 11 bases matching TRBD1. V was pared by 6 bases and J by 4 bases, with 1 base of the junction left unmatched. The CDR3 runs 13 residues. Germline V CDR1 and CDR2: MNHNY, SVGAGI (reference sequence).

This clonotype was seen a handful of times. For the CDR3, the DNA is TGTGCCAGCAGCTTGGTGGGAGGCCTACAGGACGAGCAGTACTTC. This encodes CASSLVGGLQDEQYF. V usage is TRBV5-6 and J usage is TRBJ2-7; D is perhaps TRBD2 (6 bases). The CDR3 covers 15 residues. Germline CDR1 is SGHDT and CDR2 is YYEEEE. V gave up 0 bases and J gave up 5 bases, with 15 bases separating them.

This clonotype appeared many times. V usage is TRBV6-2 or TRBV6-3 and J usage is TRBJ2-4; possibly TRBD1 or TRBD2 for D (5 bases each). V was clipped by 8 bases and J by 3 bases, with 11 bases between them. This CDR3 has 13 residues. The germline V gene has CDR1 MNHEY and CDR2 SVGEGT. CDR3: CASRDPIKNIQYF. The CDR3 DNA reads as TGTGCCAGCCGGGACCCAATCAAAAACATTCAGTACTTC.

As DNA, the CDR3 is TGTGCCACCCAACTAGCGGGGGGAGTGGATACGCAGTATTTT. It codes for CATQLAGGVDTQYF. The chain uses TRBV24-1 and TRBJ2-3; 12 nucleotides match TRBD2. The CDR3 contains 14 residues. From germline, CDR1 is KGHDR and CDR2 SFDVKD. Germline trimming cut 9 bases from V and 6 bases from J; bases unmatched to any gene: 6.

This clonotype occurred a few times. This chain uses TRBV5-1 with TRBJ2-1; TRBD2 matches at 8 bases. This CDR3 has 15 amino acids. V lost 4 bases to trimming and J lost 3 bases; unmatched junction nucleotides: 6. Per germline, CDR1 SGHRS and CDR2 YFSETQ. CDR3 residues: CASSDPGLGYNEQFF. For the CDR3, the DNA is TGCGCCAGCAGCGACCCGGGACTAGGCTACAATGAGCAGTTCTTC.

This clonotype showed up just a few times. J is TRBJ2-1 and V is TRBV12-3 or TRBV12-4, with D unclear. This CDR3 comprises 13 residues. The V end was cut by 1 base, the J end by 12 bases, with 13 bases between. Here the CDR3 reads CASSLEGNLLQFF. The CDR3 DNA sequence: TGTGCCAGCAGTTTAGAGGGCAATTTGCTGCAGTTCTTC.